The following is a T cell receptor beta chain sequence with its context. Every donor was a healthy person donating bone marrow. These data belong to a study of cytomegalovirus exposure and HLA in healthy donors. V lost 5 bases and J 4 bases, leaving 10 bases between the germline ends. Germline-derived CDR1 and CDR2 are GTSNPN and SVGIG (reference sequence). The CDR3 runs 12 residues. Vbeta (60) and Jbeta (13) primers were used in the PCR. Here immunoSEQ multiplex PCR was the method, and the copy in TCRdb shows in-frame clones only, minus some. In the table there are 130,000 or so clones, 75% to 85% of which are singletons.

This receptor was taken from a male donor in good health and CMV-seronegative. This chain joins TRBV30 and TRBJ2-3; TRBD1 is a possible D gene (5 bases). The specimen was PBMCs. The CDR3 region is CAWGQGADTQYF. CDR3 sequence (DNA): TGTGCCTGGGGGCAGGGTGCAGATACGCAGTATTTT.